The sequence of this TCR beta chain was determined in a study of T cells in Graves' hyperthyroidism and ophthalmopathy. Trimming took 5 bases from V and 3 from J; bases not matched to a gene: 13. The CDR3 has 17 residues. Per germline, CDR1 SGHNT and CDR2 YENEEA. There were TCR beta CDR3 regions amplified from RNA transcripts. HTBI primers drove first-round RT-PCR of the TCR CDR3. TCRdb re-derived calls from the multiplex PCR reads in MiXCR, one entry per CDR3 protein. The repertoire includes approximately 600,000 distinct CDR3 sequences, 14% of them detected once, and roughly 5.5% sits in the top ten. The patients, who ranged from 18 to 65 in age, presented with newly diagnosed hyperthyroidism lasting under 2 months. The PBMCs studied were ones that came from about 9.9 ml fresh peripheral blood.

The chain combines TRBV11-3 with TRBJ2-5, with 9 nucleotides matching TRBD2. The sequence was collected from a woman aged 25 to 39 with Graves' hyperthyroidism that later progressed to Graves' ophthalmopathy. Sequenced material: blood. The CDR3 nucleotides read TGTGCCAGCAGCCCCGAAGGTAGCGGGAGACCGGAAGAGACCCAGTACTTC. This sequence encodes CASSPEGSGRPEETQYF. The full variable domain, with the rest looked up from reference TRBV11-3 and TRBJ2-5, is EAGVVQSPRYKIIEKKQPVAFWCNPISGHNTLYWYLQNLGQGPELLIRYENEEAVDDSQLPKDRFSAERLKGVDSTLKIQPAELGDSAVYLCASSPEGSGRPEETQYFGPGTRLLVL.